This TCR beta chain emerged from a study of technical replicates of blood from several donors. The method was immunoSEQ multiplex PCR; TCRdb's version includes in-frame clones alone and lacks a portion of them. This sample carries some 87,000 clones, 85% to 95% of them seen once, and the ten largest clones take about 0.37%. The CDR3 covers 15 residues. Per the germline V gene, CDR1 is MGHRA and CDR2 is YSYEKL. V dropped 1 base and J dropped 1 base, with 8 bases sitting between them. The source is a human donor in good health. The material sequenced was T cells isolated from PBMCs. This chain connects TRBV4-1 to TRBJ2-1, with no clear D. CDR3 DNA sequence: TGCGCCAGCAGCCAAGGGGCGTTATCCTACAATGAGCAGTTCTTC. Residues: CASSQGALSYNEQFF.